Listed here are 18 T cell receptor beta chains from one sample, sequenced in a study of CD8+CD57+ T cells in acquired aplastic anemia. Selection for sequencing was limited to patients who had shown CD8+CD57+ cell expansion by flow cytometry. It was genomic DNA that served as the template for profiling TCR beta VDJ and CDR3. TCRdb used MiXCR to reprocess the reads, holding one entry per CDR3 protein. Of 160,000 or so distinct CDR3 sequences in the sample, roughly two thirds are singletons; the top ten hold 40% to 60%. Input material: sorted CD4+, CD8+, or CD8+CD57+ T cells (not recorded which) from PBMCs. The receptors here all came from a human donor with aplastic anemia.

DNA for the CDR3: TGCAGTGCTAGGACAGGGCTGGACGAGCAGTACTTC. It specifies CSARTGLDEQYF. This chain connects TRBV20-1 to TRBJ2-7; TRBD1 matches at 7 bases. Germline V gene data show CDR1 as DFQATT and CDR2 as SNEGSKA (reference sequence). J gave up 5 bases and V 3 bases, and 4 bases lay outside the gene matches. This CDR3 region has 12 residues.

V gene TRBV9 combines with J gene TRBJ1-2; no clear D gene. Germline loops: CDR1 SGDLS, CDR2 YYNGEE. V was shortened by 2 bases and J by 13 bases, with 12 bases between the two germline ends. The CDR3 consists of 11 residues. The CDR3 loop is CASSVNYVSTF. CDR3 nucleotide sequence: TGTGCCAGCAGCGTGAACTATGTCTCCACCTTC.

This clonotype was recorded a few times. The V gene is TRBV20-1, the J gene TRBJ2-1; TRBD2 matches at 12 bases. With 3 bases clipped from V and 6 bases from J, the junction kept 6 bases outside the gene matches. Per germline, CDR1 DFQATT and CDR2 SNEGSKA (reference sequence). The CDR3 covers 15 residues. The CDR3 sequence: CSARYASGRGNEQFF. DNA of the CDR3: TGCAGTGCTAGGTACGCTAGCGGGAGGGGCAATGAGCAGTTCTTC.

The V call is TRBV20-1, the J call TRBJ2-1; D is unresolved. This CDR3 contains 11 residues. The V gene lost 2 bases and the J gene lost 15 bases, with 14 bases spanning the gap. Germline V gives CDR1 DFQATT, CDR2 SNEGSKA (reference sequence). The CDR3 spells CSARSSEVWFF. CDR3 nucleotide sequence: TGCAGTGCTAGATCAAGTGAAGTGTGGTTCTTC.

V usage is TRBV7-9 and J usage is TRBJ2-7; either TRBD1 or TRBD2 may supply D (6 bases each). Per germline, CDR1 SEHNR and CDR2 FQNEAQ (reference sequence). Between the trimmed V and J ends, which lost 3 bases and 5 bases, there was a span of 17 bases. The CDR3 loop spans 15 amino acids. The CDR3 protein is CASSLDTGRSNEQYF. DNA for the CDR3: TGTGCCAGCAGCTTGGACACAGGGAGGTCCAACGAGCAGTACTTC.

V gene TRBV9 combines with J gene TRBJ2-7; 7 bases fit TRBD1. There are 15 residues in the CDR3. Germline V lookup: CDR1 SGDLS, CDR2 YYNGEE. V was pared by 3 bases and J by 0 bases, with 6 bases of the junction left unmatched. The DNA of the CDR3 is TGTGCCAGCAGCGGGATGGACAGGAGCTCCTACGAGCAGTACTTC. It yields the protein CASSGMDRSSYEQYF.

V and J are TRBV9 and TRBJ1-6, with unresolved D. The CDR3 contains 14 residues. The V gene lost 4 bases and the J gene lost 12 bases, with 17 bases spanning the gap. The V gene's germline CDR1 is SGDLS and CDR2 YYNGEE. CDR3 nucleotide sequence: TGTGCCAGCAGCCCTGAGGCGGAGATTCAACCCCTCCACTTT. It specifies CASSPEAEIQPLHF.

The sample holds a few counts of this clonotype. The V call is TRBV19, the J call TRBJ1-2, with 11 bases that match TRBD1. This CDR3 has 14 amino acids. V lost 8 bases and J lost 3; bases outside the gene matches: 5. Germline assignment: CDR1 LNHDA and CDR2 SQIVND (reference sequence). The CDR3 region has the DNA TGTGCCAGTTCACCGGACAGGGGGCACTATGGCTACACCTTC. Encoded protein: CASSPDRGHYGYTF.

The J gene is TRBJ1-6, the V gene TRBV2; no firm D call. V lost 9 bases and J 9 bases, leaving 24 bases between the germline ends. The CDR3 runs to 16 residues. Looked up from germline, CDR1 is SNHLY and CDR2 is FYNNEI. Written as DNA, the CDR3 is TGTGCCAGAGGGCCAGGAGGTCCTCGATCGACTTCACCCCTCCACTTT. Amino acid sequence: CARGPGGPRSTSPLHF.

The CDR3 coding sequence is TGTGCCAGCAGAGCAGACTTCTCTGGAAACACCATATATTTT. Translation gives CASRADFSGNTIYF. The chain links TRBV9 to TRBJ1-3; D ambiguous. Deletions cut 5 bases from V and 0 bases from J, with 9 bases between. The CDR3 is 14 amino acids. Germline lookup yields CDR1 SGDLS and CDR2 YYNGEE.

This chain links TRBV4-2 with TRBJ2-1, with 7 bases lining up with TRBD2. Unmatched junction bases numbered 11, after V lost 0 bases and J lost 6 bases. CDR1 is LGHNA, CDR2 YNFKEQ, per germline. This CDR3 spans 17 amino acids. CDR3 sequence reads: CASSQDVERDYANEQFF. The CDR3 nucleotides are TGTGCCAGCAGCCAAGATGTTGAGCGGGATTACGCCAATGAGCAGTTCTTC.

CDR3 DNA sequence: TGCAGTGCTAGACCGGGACATGCCATTGAAAAACTGTTTTTT. Its protein is CSARPGHAIEKLFF. The chain carries TRBV20-1 and TRBJ1-4; TRBD1 is a possible D gene (6 bases). Looked up from germline, CDR1 is DFQATT and CDR2 is SNEGSKA (reference sequence). There are 14 residues in the CDR3. Trimming left V 2 bases short and J 7 bases short, with 14 bases between.

The chain carries TRBV20-1 and TRBJ2-7; no clear D gene. V dropped 3 bases and J dropped 6 bases, with 6 bases sitting between them. Germline V gives CDR1 DFQATT, CDR2 SNEGSKA (reference sequence). The CDR3 runs 10 residues. The CDR3 protein is CSASAGEQYV. The CDR3 DNA is TGCAGTGCTAGCGCCGGCGAGCAGTACGTC.

Regarding this clonotype: A junction boundary mismatches the germline segment, possibly from a read error. The chain is built from TRBV10-3 and TRBJ1-1; no firm D call. The CDR3 is made up of 13 amino acids. CDR1 is ENHRY, CDR2 SYGVKD, per germline. CDR3 region: CASSLNILTEAFF. Written as DNA, the CDR3 is TGTGCCAGCAGTTTAAACATCCTCACTGAAGCTTTCTTT.

This clonotype has a count of ten or more. CDR3: CSVGPNNVLTF. For the CDR3, the DNA is TGCAGCGTTGGACCAAACAACGTCCTGACTTTC. The chain joins TRBV29-1 to TRBJ2-6; D is undetermined. The V end lost 4 bases, the J end lost 9 bases, and 7 bases lay between the germline ends. Per the germline V gene, CDR1 is SQVTM and CDR2 is ANQGSEA. This CDR3 region has 11 residues.

This clonotype came up a few times. The CDR3 region has the DNA TGTGCCACCAGTGACTATGGACTAGCGGGATCCAATGAGCAGTTCTTC. Its translation: CATSDYGLAGSNEQFF. V gene TRBV24-1 combines with J gene TRBJ2-1; 12 nucleotides agree with TRBD2. The J segment lost 6 bases and the V segment lost 4 bases, leaving 6 bases of the junction unmatched. The CDR3 is 16 residues long. Germline V gene sequence: CDR1 KGHDR, CDR2 SFDVKD.

CDR3 coding DNA: TGCGCCAGCAGCCAAGAATGGTCGGGGCTGAGCTCACCCCTCCACTTT. Amino acids: CASSQEWSGLSSPLHF. This chain joins TRBV4-1 and TRBJ1-6; D is possibly TRBD1 (5 bases). Germline V gene sequence: CDR1 MGHRA, CDR2 YSYEKL. Trimming removed 0 bases from V and 10 bases from J, with 16 bases in between. CDR3 size: 16 residues.

The chain recombines TRBV15 with TRBJ2-1, with 7 positions matching TRBD2. In germline, CDR1 is LNHNV, CDR2 YYDKDF (reference sequence). V shed 5 bases and J 6 bases; nucleotides not matched to a gene: 10. The CDR3 runs to 15 residues. CDR3 protein: CATSGSGLGGNEQFF. The CDR3 DNA follows: TGTGCCACCAGCGGTTCCGGACTAGGAGGCAATGAGCAGTTCTTC.